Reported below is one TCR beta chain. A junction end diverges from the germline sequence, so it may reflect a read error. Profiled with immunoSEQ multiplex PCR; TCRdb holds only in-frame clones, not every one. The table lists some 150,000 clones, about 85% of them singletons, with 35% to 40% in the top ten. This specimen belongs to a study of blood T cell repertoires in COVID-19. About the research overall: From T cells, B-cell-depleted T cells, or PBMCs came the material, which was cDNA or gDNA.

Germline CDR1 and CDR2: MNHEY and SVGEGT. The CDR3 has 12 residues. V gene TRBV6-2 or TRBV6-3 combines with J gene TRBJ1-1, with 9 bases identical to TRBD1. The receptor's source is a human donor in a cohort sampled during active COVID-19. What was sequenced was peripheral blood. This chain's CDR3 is CATSSGTGYAFF. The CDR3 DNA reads TGTGCCACCAGTTCCGGGACAGGGTACGCTTTCTTT.